This T cell receptor beta chain was captured in a study of Graves' ophthalmopathy and Graves' hyperthyroidism (dated by TCRdb to the late 2010s). Describing the broader study: Peripheral blood was collected before any treatment was given, at the time of initial diagnosis. The study used TCR beta repertoire signatures to distinguish Graves' ophthalmopathy from Graves' hyperthyroidism and to predict progression to ophthalmopathy. For independent validation, a separate cohort was made up of some 18 hyperthyroidism patients plus 17 patients who later progressed from hyperthyroidism to ophthalmopathy. In total, 135 blood samples were TCR-sequenced: roughly 45 ophthalmopathy, some 75 hyperthyroidism and some 17 hyperthyroidism-to-ophthalmopathy patients. Following sampling, methimazole starting at 30 mg daily was administered to hyperthyroidism patients, and high-dose intravenous methylprednisolone was administered to ophthalmopathy patients. To explore V-J signatures distinguishing ophthalmopathy from hyperthyroidism, a discovery set of around 97 patients (roughly 45 ophthalmopathy, roughly 60 stable hyperthyroidism) was enrolled. In roughly 6 hyperthyroidism patients, T-cell repertoires of thyroid tissue and blood were compared. The investigation overall reported the following: Ophthalmopathy was separated from stable hyperthyroidism by the 13-signature model with about 85% sensitivity and about 81% specificity in cross-validation and with 80%/75% in the test set. In validation, the model predicted ophthalmopathy progression with about 70% sensitivity and around 72% specificity; fewer than 15 predicted patients were CT-confirmed with GO in a median of 6.5 months. Sample size was not predetermined statistically, and investigators were not blinded to group allocation. Most of the expanded thyroid clonotypes with a frequency above 0.001 were also detected in blood, and it was suggested that the thyroid immune response may be reflected by blood repertoires.

For repertoire sequencing, the TCR beta CDR3 regions were amplified from RNA transcripts. The first round was an RT-PCR using HTBI primers with the Qiagen OneStep RT-PCR kit, and this first round was followed by a second-round multiplex PCR, then size selection and purification. Libraries were sequenced on an Illumina HiSeq2000 using paired-end 100 bp reads. Per the source publication's procedure: Reads were processed with SOAPnuke, discarding reads with adapters, uncalled bases, mean Phred below 15, or no exact constant-primer or identifier match. COPE v1.2.5 was used to merge high-quality paired reads. Unique nucleotide sequences were defined as clonotypes and aligned to IMGT TRB V, D and J references using MiTCR v1.1. Only V-J combinations with frequency above 0.0001 were analysed, covering more than 99% of repertoires. A TCR clonal expansion and chaos score per V-J combination was defined as the ratio of F50 clonal expansion to chaos observed in the TCRdist matrix. Welch's t-statistics and random forest were used to reduce the features to 10 to 15 V-J combinations, which were then used as input to a naive Bayes classifier. The similarity between thyroid and blood repertoires was quantified using the Morisita-Horn index. TCRdb trimmed public reads at Q25 via fastp, called clones via MiXCR and kept in-frame beta chains. Each CDR3 protein appears once, grouped with its most common genes and DNA. It is TCRdb's table, rather than the study itself, that gives the V and J calls and clone size. The sample data list almost 750,000 distinct CDR3 sequences, and roughly two fifths of these were observed just once. The top ten clones comprise around 40% of the sample.

Details on this clonotype: This clone's antigen is unknown. In this CDR3 the conserved last residue, phenylalanine or tryptophan, is missing, so a read error is likely.

Inclusive of both ends, the CDR3 amounts to 13 amino acids. The CDR3 DNA has 39 bases and is translated from base 1. CDR1 and CDR2 were assigned from the germline V gene as SGHDN and FVKESK. The junction carries 13 bases between V and J, which are trimmed by 6 bases and 5 bases respectively. Ophthalmopathy patients were characterized by moderately to severely active disease, a Clinical Activity Score of at least 3, a NOSPECS grade of at least 4, and a disease duration under 3 months. Anyone with other autoimmune diseases, uncontrolled infections, pregnancy or lactation was excluded from the study. Clinical symptoms, serum thyroxine, TRAb, thyroid ultrasound and orbital computed tomography formed the basis of the diagnosis. Using Ficoll-Paque density gradient centrifugation, PBMCs were isolated from approximately 11 ml of fresh peripheral blood. Trizol reagent was used to extract the total RNA, and its quality was then checked on an Agilent 2100 Bioanalyzer.

Sequencing was carried out using peripheral blood. The sequence links TRBV14 to TRBJ1-1, and possibly TRBD1, on 5 matching bases. The source is an adult man with Graves' ophthalmopathy. The sequence in DNA is TGTGCCAGCAGTTACGGTCAGGGTACTGAAGCTTTCCTT. Translation gives CASSYGQGTEAFL.